This entry lists 9 T cell receptor beta chains sequenced from one sample in a study of T cell clonality in common variable immunodeficiency. The study, taken as a whole, reports: Common variable immunodeficiency TCR beta sequences reportedly had fewer deletions and N-nucleotide insertions.

No antigen has been assigned to these receptors. Method: immunoSEQ multiplex PCR; TCRdb's copy keeps in-frame clones and lacks some. The table lists about 30,000 clones, no singletons, with 5% to 7% in the top ten. Sequenced: peripheral blood mononuclear cells. These receptors came from a human donor with common variable immunodeficiency.

To note about this clone: The CDR3 goes on 3 residues after the read ends, and that part is filled in from the germline J gene. The chain recombines TRBV19 with TRBJ2-7, with TRBD2 identical over 10 bases. The CDR3 length is 17 residues. CDR1 is LNHDA and CDR2 is SQIVND in the germline V gene (reference sequence). The ends lost 2 bases at V and 2 bases at J; junction bases unmatched: 9. The part of the CDR3 DNA that was read is TGTGCCAGTAGTATAAGGGCTCTAGCGGGGGATACCTACGAG. Translating gives CASSIRALAGDTYE. The complete CDR3 reads CASSIRALAGDTYEQYF.

This clone was counted many times. Read coverage stops 3 residues before the CDR3 terminus; the germline J gene supplies the remainder. This sequence joins TRBV6-2 or TRBV6-3 and TRBJ1-1; 7 nucleotides align to TRBD1. The CDR3 consists of 13 residues. V shed 7 bases, J shed 4 bases, and the junction held 6 bases outside the gene matches. The germline CDR1 and CDR2 sequences are MNHEY and SVGEGT. The chain's CDR3 is CASNLQGSTEAFF. The DNA read from the CDR3 is TGTGCCAGCAATTTACAGGGGTCCACTGAA.

There are many counts of this clone. Read coverage stops 3 residues before the CDR3 terminus; the germline J gene supplies the remainder. The chain has TRBV7-3 and TRBJ2-3, with 8 bases aligning to TRBD2. The CDR3 runs 18 residues. The J segment lost 2 bases and the V segment lost 7 bases, leaving 17 bases of the junction unmatched. Germline V gene lookup returns CDR1 SGHTA and CDR2 FQGTGA. The CDR3 here is CASTLYPRAGAITDTQYF. Incomplete CDR3 DNA: TGTGCCAGCACCCTCTACCCCAGAGCGGGGGCTATCACAGATACG.

This clone showed up many times. The read terminates 3 residues ahead of where the CDR3 ends, so the germline J gene completes it. This chain connects TRBV29-1 to TRBJ1-6, with D unclear. The germline V gene encodes CDR1 SQVTM and CDR2 ANQGSEA. With 7 bases removed from V and 8 bases from J, the gap between germline ends came to 15 bases. This CDR3 has 13 residues. Partial CDR3 DNA: TGCAGCGGGCAATTTGGCCCTGATTCACCC. The encoded protein is CSGQFGPDSP. The whole CDR3 sequence is CSGQFGPDSPLHF.

This clone was counted between two and nine times. With the read ending 3 residues before the CDR3 end, the germline J gene is used to fill in that end. V gene TRBV30 combines with J gene TRBJ1-4, with a possible D match to TRBD1 (6 bases). The CDR3 has 15 residues. Germline V gives CDR1 GTSNPN, CDR2 SVGIG (reference sequence). The germline V and J ends were trimmed by 3 bases and 6 bases, with 17 bases remaining between them. Here the CDR3 reads CAWRRSQGGHEKLFF. The CDR3 bases that were read are TGTGCCTGGAGGCGGTCACAGGGTGGGCATGAAAAA.

This clone was seen more than once but under ten times. The CDR3 is cut off 3 residues early in the read; its end comes from the germline J gene. The chain combines TRBV19 with TRBJ1-3; D may be TRBD1 (5 bases). Trimming took off 6 bases at V and 3 bases at J, with 12 bases between the two ends. Germline-derived CDR1 and CDR2 are LNHDA and SQIVND (reference sequence). This CDR3 is 14 amino acids long. CDR3 DNA, as far as it was read: TGTGCCAGTAGACCCCGGGGGAGTGGAAACACC. Its translation is CASRPRGSGNT. The CDR3 reads in full as CASRPRGSGNTIYF.

This clone was found many times. The read gets to within 3 residues of the CDR3 end, and the germline J gene fills in the rest. The chain uses TRBV6-2 or TRBV6-3 and TRBJ1-2, with D possibly TRBD1 on 6 matching bases. The germline V gene encodes CDR1 MNHEY and CDR2 SVGEGT. Between the trimmed V and J ends, which lost 2 bases and 4 bases, there was a span of 14 bases. This CDR3 region has 15 residues. The CDR3 is CASSYPTGKAYGYTF. CDR3 bases read: TGTGCCAGCAGTTACCCGACAGGAAAAGCCTATGGC.

This clone occurred many times. The read ends 3 residues early relative to the CDR3; the germline J gene fills the gap. This chain links TRBV5-1 with TRBJ2-7, with D possibly matching TRBD1 (6 bases). V gave up 3 bases and J gave up 0 bases, with 13 bases separating them. The CDR3 covers 15 residues. Germline V gene lookup returns CDR1 SGHRS and CDR2 YFSETQ. The CDR3 is CASSSDRTVSYEQYF. The DNA read from the CDR3 is TGCGCCAGCAGCTCCGACCGGACAGTCTCCTACGAG.

A remark on this clone: The CDR3 extends 3 residues past the end of the read, so its final part is completed from the germline J gene. This chain uses TRBV18 with TRBJ1-1; 7 bases align to TRBD1. Germline CDR1 is KGHSH and CDR2 is LQKENI. Unmatched junction bases numbered 15, after V lost 3 bases and J lost 2 bases. There are 18 residues in the CDR3. The CDR3: CASSPHVIGGAGNTEAFF. CDR3 DNA (partial): TGTGCCAGCTCACCTCACGTTATAGGGGGCGCCGGCAACACTGAA.